These 18 T cell receptor beta chains came from one sample sequenced in a study of OX40 agonist ivuxolimab in advanced cancers. The data were produced by immunoSEQ multiplex PCR, yet TCRdb's version contains in-frame clones alone and is incomplete. Found here are just over 80,000 clones, roughly 84% of them singletons; the top ten hold roughly 0.35%. Sequencing was performed on CD4+ or CD8+ T cells sorted from blood, taken in a trial of the OX40 agonist ivuxolimab. These receptors all come from an adult with an advanced solid tumor such as melanoma, head and neck, liver or kidney cancer.

The gene calls are TRBV6-5 and TRBJ1-1; D is unclear. Trimming removed 5 bases at V and 0 bases at J, with 13 bases between. The CDR3 is made up of 15 amino acids. Germline assignment: CDR1 MNHEY and CDR2 SVGAGI. This chain's CDR3 is CASSPWETMNTEAFF. The CDR3 nucleotides are TGTGCCAGCAGTCCGTGGGAGACCATGAACACTGAAGCTTTCTTT.

The CDR3: CAWILAGGSQQYF. The CDR3 nucleotides are TGTGCCTGGATTCTAGCGGGAGGGTCGCAGCAGTACTTC. This chain links TRBV30 with TRBJ2-7, with 12 nucleotides matching TRBD2. J gave up 8 bases and V 4 bases, and 6 bases lay outside the gene matches. Germline-derived CDR1 and CDR2 are GTSNPN and SVGIG (reference sequence). The CDR3 extends over 13 amino acids.

This clone was observed a handful of times. The chain is built from TRBV15 and TRBJ1-1; D uncertain. The CDR3 is made up of 13 amino acids. V was pared by 0 bases and J by 3 bases, with 5 bases between. Germline V CDR1 and CDR2: LNHNV, YYDKDF (reference sequence). The CDR3 protein is CATSRDWDTEAFF. DNA of the CDR3: TGTGCCACCAGCAGAGATTGGGACACTGAAGCTTTCTTT.

The gene calls are TRBV6-6 and TRBJ2-4, with TRBD1 as a possible D gene (5 bases). The CDR3 is made up of 12 amino acids. Germline-derived CDR1 and CDR2 are MNHNY and SVGAGI (reference sequence). V lost 5 bases, J lost 8 bases, and 10 bases lay in between. CDR3 nucleotide sequence: TGTGCCAGCAGTCTGCAGGGATACATTCAGTACTTC. The encoded protein is CASSLQGYIQYF.

The J gene is TRBJ2-5, the V gene TRBV30; D may match TRBD1 or TRBD2 (5 bases each). Looked up from germline, CDR1 is GTSNPN and CDR2 is SVGIG (reference sequence). V lost 1 base and J 4 bases, leaving 16 bases between the germline ends. The CDR3 spans 15 residues. This CDR3 is CAWSDGGPKGETQYF. The CDR3, as DNA: TGTGCCTGGAGTGATGGGGGACCCAAGGGAGAGACCCAGTACTTC.

The chain joins TRBV19 to TRBJ1-1, with 8 bases aligning to TRBD1. The length of the CDR3 is 11 residues. Germline-derived CDR1 and CDR2 are LNHDA and SQIVND (reference sequence). With 3 bases clipped from V and 13 bases from J, the junction kept 4 bases outside the gene matches. The CDR3: CASSIRGPRFF. In nucleotides, the CDR3 is TGTGCCAGTAGTATCAGGGGGCCACGTTTCTTT.

The chain employs TRBV2 and TRBJ2-5; TRBD1 matches at 8 bases. With V trimmed by 5 bases and J by 3 bases, 5 bases remained unmatched. Germline V gives CDR1 SNHLY, CDR2 FYNNEI. CDR3 size: 14 residues. Here the CDR3 DNA reads TGTGCCAGCAGTAATTACAGGGGGAAAGAGACCCAGTACTTC. It translates to CASSNYRGKETQYF.

V and J are TRBV6-1 and TRBJ2-3; no firm D call. The CDR3 runs 13 residues. Germline CDR1 and CDR2: MNHNS and SASEGT. V dropped 2 bases and J dropped 14 bases, with 17 bases sitting between them. The CDR3: CASSESVPRKGYF. CDR3 in DNA: TGTGCCAGCAGTGAATCCGTCCCCAGGAAGGGGTATTTT.

The genes are TRBV7-3 and TRBJ2-5, with TRBD1 matching 7 bases. The V gene's germline CDR1 is SGHTA and CDR2 FQGTGA. The CDR3 length is 14 residues. The trim removed 5 bases at V and 4 bases at J, leaving 7 bases unmatched. CDR3 nucleotides: TGTGCCAGCAGCGCGACAGGGATGGGAGAGACCCAGTACTTC. This gives the protein CASSATGMGETQYF.

This clone has more than one count but fewer than ten. The rearrangement joins TRBV7-2 to TRBJ2-3, with D uncertain. The CDR3 has 12 residues. Between the trimmed V and J ends, which lost 8 bases and 2 bases, there was a span of 8 bases. CDR1 and CDR2 (germline): SGHTA, FQGNSA. In nucleotides, the CDR3 is TGTGCCAGCGGGGTTATCACAGATACGCAGTATTTT. Protein product: CASGVITDTQYF.

CDR3 region: CASSRGQGGFTDTQYF. CDR3 in DNA: TGTGCCAGTAGTAGGGGACAGGGTGGATTTACAGATACGCAGTATTTT. The rearrangement joins TRBV19 to TRBJ2-3; 9 bases align to TRBD1. After removal of 4 bases from V and 3 bases from J, the junction contained 8 bases not matched to a gene. Germline assignment: CDR1 LNHDA and CDR2 SQIVND (reference sequence). The CDR3 is 16 residues long.

This sequence joins TRBV19 and TRBJ2-1; unclear D gene. The V end lost 4 bases, the J end lost 8 bases, and 12 bases lay between the germline ends. The CDR3 has 13 residues. Germline CDR1 is LNHDA and CDR2 is SQIVND (reference sequence). The CDR3 sequence is CASSKENVHEQFF. CDR3 coding DNA: TGTGCCAGTAGTAAGGAGAACGTCCATGAGCAGTTCTTC.

V is TRBV5-1 and J is TRBJ1-2; tentatively, D is TRBD1 (6 bases). This CDR3 has 15 residues. V was pared by 4 bases and J by 2 bases, with 15 bases between. Germline assignment: CDR1 SGHRS and CDR2 YFSETQ. The CDR3 sequence: CASSPGHPNNYGYTF. CDR3 DNA: TGCGCCAGCAGCCCGGGACACCCAAACAACTATGGCTACACCTTC.

The chain links TRBV12-5 to TRBJ2-2, with a possible D match to TRBD2 (6 bases). The CDR3 consists of 16 residues. V shed 0 bases and J shed 4 bases, with 12 bases lying between them. Germline CDR1 reads LGHNT; CDR2 reads FRNRAP. The CDR3 region is CASGLVLSGSTGELFF. The CDR3 DNA reads TGTGCTAGTGGTTTGGTACTTTCCGGGAGCACCGGGGAGCTGTTTTTT.

V and J are TRBV7-2 and TRBJ1-4; 7 nucleotides match TRBD1. The CDR3 contains 18 residues. Germline-derived CDR1 and CDR2 are SGHTA and FQGNSA. Unmatched junction bases numbered 11, after V lost 4 bases and J lost 0 bases. The DNA for the CDR3 is TGTGCCAGCAGCTCCGGCTACAGGGGACAACCAACTAATGAAAAACTGTTTTTT. Protein: CASSSGYRGQPTNEKLFF.

The gene calls are TRBV6-1 and TRBJ2-7, with D perhaps matching TRBD1 (5 bases). The CDR3 is 14 residues long. Deletions cut 5 bases from V and 2 bases from J, with 13 bases between. Germline loops: CDR1 MNHNS, CDR2 SASEGT. As DNA, the CDR3 is TGTGCCAGCAGTACTTTCAGGGAAACCTACGAGCAGTACGTC. Its protein is CASSTFRETYEQYV.

This clone was seen a handful of times. The chain links TRBV6-1 to TRBJ1-6; 7 bases map to TRBD1. This CDR3 has 10 residues. Germline CDR1 MNHNS, CDR2 SASEGT. Germline trimming cut 5 bases from V and 17 bases from J; bases unmatched to any gene: 3. CDR3 in DNA: TGTGCCAGCAGTCTGACAGGGTTCCACTTT. Amino acid sequence: CASSLTGFHF.

This chain joins TRBV19 and TRBJ2-7; D uncertain. The CDR3 runs to 15 residues. Per germline, CDR1 LNHDA and CDR2 SQIVND (reference sequence). V lost 6 bases to trimming and J lost 1 base, with 16 bases between them. The DNA for the CDR3 is TGTGCCAGTAGCATCCGTCAAACCGGATCCTACGAGCAGTACTTC. Amino acid sequence: CASSIRQTGSYEQYF.